These 21 T cell receptor beta chains were sequenced from one sample in a study of T cell changes during pregnancy in multiple sclerosis (dated by TCRdb to the late 2010s). Libraries came from the immunoSEQ multiplex PCR assay. The clones in this table, taken by TCRdb from immuneACCESS, are in-frame only. Not every clone is retained; where verified, under half of the shortfall comes from an unresolved V gene, and the cause of the rest is unknown. In this sample the table shows more than 70,000 clones, 93% of which occur a single time. The top ten hold over 2% of the sample. Material: peripheral blood, obtained in the second trimester of pregnancy. The source of these receptors is a female donor with multiple sclerosis, enrolled in a pregnancy study.

The V gene is TRBV5-4, the J gene TRBJ1-1; possibly TRBD1 for D (5 bases). Trimming cost V 4 bases and J 1 base, with 11 bases left between them. CDR1 is SGHNT, CDR2 YYREEE, per germline (reference sequence). This CDR3 contains 14 residues. The DNA for the CDR3 is TGTGCCAGCAGCCTCGGGACTGGGAACACTGAAGCTTTCTTT. Translated, it gives CASSLGTGNTEAFF. The full variable domain, rest sourced from reference TRBV5-4 and TRBJ1-1, is ETGVTQSPTHLIKTRGQQVTLRCSSQSGHNTVSWYQQALGQGPQFIFQYYREEENGRGNFPPRFSGLQFPNYSSELNVNALELDDSALYLCASSLGTGNTEAFFGQGTRLTVV.

The gene calls are TRBV19 and TRBJ1-6, with TRBD1 matching 8 bases. The CDR3 totals 14 residues. The junction had 0 bases not matched to a gene; V was cut back by 1 base and J by 7 bases. The germline V gene has CDR1 LNHDA and CDR2 SQIVND (reference sequence). CDR3 loop: CASSIGTGNSPLHF. The CDR3 nucleotides read TGTGCCAGTAGTATAGGGACAGGGAATTCACCCCTCCACTTT.

The gene calls are TRBV9 and TRBJ2-4; perhaps TRBD1 as D (6 bases). V was cut by 3 bases and J by 5 bases, with 12 bases left in between. The CDR3 contains 14 residues. CDR1 is SGDLS and CDR2 is YYNGEE in the germline V gene. This chain's CDR3 is CASSATGKENIQYF. CDR3 sequence (DNA): TGTGCCAGCAGCGCCACAGGGAAGGAAAACATTCAGTACTTC.

The CDR3 is CASSTSNQPQHF. The CDR3 DNA is TGTGCCAGTAGTACGAGCAATCAGCCCCAGCATTTT. The rearrangement joins TRBV19 to TRBJ1-5; D remains unclear. Trimming took 4 bases from V and 1 from J, leaving 2 bases between them. The CDR3 has 12 amino acids. Germline V gives CDR1 LNHDA, CDR2 SQIVND (reference sequence).

This clone is termed medium-sized. The chain combines TRBV27 with TRBJ1-2; no definite D call. CDR3 length equals 13 residues. The germline V gene encodes CDR1 MNHEY and CDR2 SMNVEV (reference sequence). Trimming pared 1 base from V and 8 bases from J, leaving 11 bases between. The CDR3 protein is CASSLWDGRGYTF. In DNA, the CDR3 is TGTGCCAGCAGTTTATGGGATGGGAGAGGCTACACCTTC.

The V call is TRBV19, the J call TRBJ1-6, with D tentatively TRBD1 (6 bases). This CDR3 spans 14 amino acids. The V end was cut by 5 bases, the J end by 7 bases, with 12 bases between. CDR1 is LNHDA and CDR2 is SQIVND in the germline V gene (reference sequence). DNA of the CDR3: TGTGCCAGTAGTGCAGGGGCCAGGAATTCACCCCTCCACTTT. Translating gives CASSAGARNSPLHF.

The J gene is TRBJ1-2, the V gene TRBV9; 10 bases are a match to TRBD1. V gave up 4 bases and J gave up 1 base; unmatched junction bases: 10. The V gene's germline CDR1 is SGDLS and CDR2 YYNGEE. The CDR3 length is 17 residues. The CDR3 DNA follows: TGTGCCAGCAGCACAACCGGGACAGGGGCATTTAACTATGGCTACACCTTC. This encodes CASSTTGTGAFNYGYTF.

The chain is built from TRBV7-8 and TRBJ2-5; 7 nucleotides agree with TRBD2. Germline CDR1 and CDR2: SGHVS and FQNEAQ. V lost 5 bases, J lost 8 bases, and 8 bases stayed unmatched. There are 13 residues in the CDR3. CDR3 in amino acids: CASSLGLAETQYF. CDR3 in DNA: TGTGCCAGCAGCCTAGGGCTAGCGGAAACCCAGTACTTC.

The chain uses TRBV14 and TRBJ2-1; possible D gene TRBD1, 5 bases. The CDR3 loop spans 14 amino acids. Germline V lookup: CDR1 SGHDN, CDR2 FVKESK. Trimming left V 4 bases short and J 9 bases short, with 16 bases between. The DNA of the CDR3 is TGTGCCAGCAGCCCAGCTTGGCAGGGCGGTGAGCAGTTCTTC. Protein: CASSPAWQGGEQFF.

The CDR3 is CASSYSVIDETQYF. CDR3 nucleotide sequence: TGTGCCAGCAGTTACTCGGTGATAGATGAGACCCAGTACTTC. V usage is TRBV6-5 and J usage is TRBJ2-5; D uncertain. Germline assignment: CDR1 MNHEY and CDR2 SVGAGI. The CDR3 is 14 residues long. Trimming took off 0 bases at V and 5 bases at J, with 10 bases between the two ends.

This clone showed up just a few times. The rearrangement uses TRBV13 and TRBJ2-2; maybe TRBD2 (7 bases). Looked up from germline, CDR1 is PRHDT and CDR2 is FYEKMQ (reference sequence). The CDR3 runs 15 residues. V was cut by 5 bases and J by 4 bases, with 14 bases left in between. CDR3 in amino acids: CASSARGATTGELFF. The CDR3 nucleotides are TGTGCCAGCAGCGCACGGGGGGCCACCACCGGGGAGCTGTTTTTT.

The chain uses TRBV4-2 and TRBJ2-7, with D possibly being TRBD2 (5 bases). Trimming removed 5 bases from V and 0 bases from J, with 14 bases in between. Germline V gives CDR1 LGHNA, CDR2 YNFKEQ. This CDR3 is built from 15 residues. The CDR3 DNA is TGTGCCAGCAGCTCAGCGGACGCCGCCTCCTACGAGCAGTACTTC. Its protein product is CASSSADAASYEQYF.

The V call is TRBV10-1, the J call TRBJ2-5; 7 bases line up with TRBD2. The CDR3 is made up of 14 amino acids. Trimming at V came to 4 bases and at J to 5 bases, leaving 7 bases not matched to a gene. Germline CDR1 reads WNHNN; CDR2 reads SYGVQD (reference sequence). CDR3 nucleotides: TGCGCCAGCAGTGCCAGCGGGGTAGCGGAGACCCAGTACTTC. The encoded protein is CASSASGVAETQYF.

Only one count was recorded for this clone. The genes are TRBV6-1 and TRBJ1-6; 7 bases map to TRBD1. CDR3 length: 13 residues. The junction had 1 base not matched to a gene; V was cut back by 5 bases and J by 6 bases. Germline V gene data show CDR1 as MNHNS and CDR2 as SASEGT. The CDR3 DNA is TGTGCCAGCAGTCCAGGGGGTAATTCACCCCTCCACTTT. Its translation: CASSPGGNSPLHF.

V is TRBV9 and J is TRBJ2-1, with a tentative D call TRBD2 (7 bases). Germline CDR1 is SGDLS and CDR2 is YYNGEE. The CDR3 sequence is 17 residues long. The ends were cut back, 0 bases at V and 8 bases at J, with 21 bases in the middle. The CDR3 reads CASSVAGKGGLLDEQFF. CDR3 nucleotides: TGTGCCAGCAGCGTAGCTGGGAAGGGGGGGCTCTTGGATGAGCAGTTCTTC.

The V and J genes are TRBV5-1 and TRBJ1-4; TRBD1 agrees at 9 bases. This CDR3 contains 15 residues. Germline values: CDR1 SGHRS, CDR2 YFSETQ. The trim removed 3 bases at V and 5 bases at J, leaving 5 bases unmatched. The CDR3 nucleotides read TGCGCCAGCAGCTCTGGGACAGGGCCGAATGAAAAACTGTTTTTT. Amino acids: CASSSGTGPNEKLFF.

This chain uses TRBV2 with TRBJ1-2, with TRBD1 matching over 8 bases. Germline V gives CDR1 SNHLY, CDR2 FYNNEI. Trimming took 6 bases from V and 8 from J; bases not matched to a gene: 17. The CDR3 totals 16 residues. The CDR3 region is CASRGIYRTGRGGYTF. The CDR3 coding sequence is TGTGCCAGCAGGGGGATATACCGGACAGGGAGGGGAGGCTACACCTTC.

This clone came up once. The CDR3 loop is CASSSAGGSDTQYF. In DNA, the CDR3 is TGTGCCAGCTCCTCGGCGGGGGGATCAGATACGCAGTATTTT. The chain carries TRBV27 and TRBJ2-3; TRBD2 aligns across 8 bases. V trimming: 8 bases; J trimming: 4 bases; junction bases outside the gene matches: 8. The V gene's germline CDR1 is MNHEY and CDR2 SMNVEV (reference sequence). This CDR3 region has 14 residues.

The chain carries TRBV6-5 and TRBJ2-5, with TRBD1 identical over 10 bases. The CDR3 extends over 14 amino acids. Germline V gives CDR1 MNHEY, CDR2 SVGAGI. V shed 6 bases, J shed 5 bases, and the junction held 6 bases outside the gene matches. CDR3 in DNA: TGTGCCAGCAGACGACAGGGGGCGAGCGAGACCCAGTACTTC. As protein: CASRRQGASETQYF.

The gene calls are TRBV10-3 and TRBJ1-4; the match to TRBD1 covers 9 bases. V was clipped by 0 bases and J by 6 bases; unmatched bases: 2. This CDR3 comprises 15 residues. CDR1 is ENHRY, CDR2 SYGVKD, per germline. CDR3 loop: CAISESQGAYEKLFF. Here the CDR3 DNA reads TGTGCCATCAGTGAGTCACAGGGGGCGTATGAAAAACTGTTTTTT.

CDR3 nucleotide sequence: TGTGCCAGCAGCATCGGACTAGCGGGGGGCTACGAGCAGTACTTC. Translated: CASSIGLAGGYEQYF. The chain couples TRBV5-6 to TRBJ2-7; 14 positions match TRBD2. Trimming removed 4 bases from V and 3 bases from J; junction bases left unmatched: 3. CDR1 and CDR2 from the germline V gene are SGHDT and YYEEEE. There are 15 residues in the CDR3.